Each of the 22 T cell receptor beta chains below was sequenced from the same sample in a study of T cell responses to AZD1222 COVID-19 vaccine. Libraries were prepared by immunoSEQ multiplex PCR; TCRdb keeps only in-frame clonotypes and omits some of them. The profile shows 90,000 to 100,000 clones, about 90% of them singletons. The specimen comprised peripheral blood, sampled 28 days after the second AZD1222 dose. These receptors all come from an adult who received the AZD1222 COVID-19 vaccine.

The gene calls are TRBV6-5 and TRBJ1-3; no clear D gene. There are 14 residues in the CDR3. In germline, CDR1 is MNHEY, CDR2 SVGAGI. Trimming cost V 8 bases and J 0 bases, with 11 bases left between them. CDR3 in amino acids: CASSRPDSGNTIYF. In nucleotides, the CDR3 is TGTGCCAGCTCGCGACCCGACTCTGGAAACACCATATATTTT.

The chain links TRBV2 to TRBJ2-7; D not resolved. The germline V gene has CDR1 SNHLY and CDR2 FYNNEI. The CDR3 has 10 amino acids. Trimming took 5 bases from V and 3 from J, leaving 2 bases between them. CDR3 sequence: CASSNYEQYF. As DNA, the CDR3 is TGTGCCAGCAGTAACTACGAGCAGTACTTC.

This chain joins TRBV4-2 and TRBJ2-3, with 10 bases aligning to TRBD2. CDR1 and CDR2 from the germline V gene are LGHNA and YNFKEQ. This CDR3 is built from 19 residues. Trimming removed 5 bases from V and 0 bases from J; junction bases left unmatched: 14. CDR3 region: CASSSPLAASGSSTDTQYF. CDR3 sequence (DNA): TGTGCCAGCAGCTCCCCTTTGGCGGCTAGCGGGAGTAGCACAGATACGCAGTATTTT.

The chain is built from TRBV3-1 (or the pseudogene TRBV3-2) and TRBJ2-3, with D possibly TRBD2 on 7 matching bases. V was pared by 1 base and J by 2 bases, with 13 bases between. Germline CDR1 LGHDT, CDR2 YNNKEL (reference sequence). The CDR3 runs to 16 residues. As DNA, the CDR3 is TGTGCCAGCAGCCAAGTAGGCGGGGGCGTCACAGATACGCAGTATTTT. This gives the protein CASSQVGGGVTDTQYF.

The chain employs TRBV27 and TRBJ2-5; TRBD2 agrees at 8 bases. V shed 0 bases, J shed 7 bases, and the junction held 7 bases outside the gene matches. Germline V CDR1 and CDR2: MNHEY, SMNVEV (reference sequence). The CDR3 is 15 amino acids. The CDR3 DNA reads TGTGCCAGCAGTTTATCGACGGGAGGGCTCCCGACCCAGTACTTC. Protein product: CASSLSTGGLPTQYF.

J is TRBJ2-7 and V is TRBV7-3; TRBD2 agrees at 7 bases. Trimming at V came to 3 bases and at J to 5 bases, leaving 10 bases not matched to a gene. The CDR3 is made up of 15 amino acids. Germline CDR1 and CDR2: SGHTA and FQGTGA. CDR3 loop: CASSFQGGIVDEQYF. The CDR3 region has the DNA TGTGCCAGCAGCTTCCAGGGAGGGATAGTCGACGAGCAGTACTTC.

This chain connects TRBV3-1 (or the pseudogene TRBV3-2) to TRBJ2-2; the D gene is possibly TRBD2 (6 bases). This CDR3 region has 15 residues. Germline lookup yields CDR1 LGHDT and CDR2 YNNKEL (reference sequence). Trimming removed 6 bases at V and 3 bases at J, with 14 bases between. The DNA of the CDR3 is TGTGCCAGCAGTCTTAGCGGCTCCCACACCGGGGAGCTGTTTTTT. Residues: CASSLSGSHTGELFF.

The chain combines TRBV28 with TRBJ1-1; no definite D call. Germline V gives CDR1 MDHEN, CDR2 SYDVKM. The CDR3 extends over 14 amino acids. V lost 8 bases and J lost 6, with 19 bases in between. The CDR3 protein is CASDDFIGNAEAFF. CDR3 in DNA: TGTGCCAGCGATGACTTTATAGGCAACGCTGAAGCTTTCTTT.

The chain employs TRBV10-3 and TRBJ2-7; perhaps TRBD1 as D (6 bases). V was clipped by 4 bases and J by 2 bases, with 9 bases between them. Germline V gene lookup returns CDR1 ENHRY and CDR2 SYGVKD. The CDR3 covers 13 residues. As DNA, the CDR3 is TGTGCCATCAGTGCGGGACAACCCTACGAGCAGTACTTC. It encodes CAISAGQPYEQYF.

The rearrangement uses TRBV6-6 and TRBJ2-3; 15 bases match TRBD2. The germline V gene has CDR1 MNHNY and CDR2 SVGAGI (reference sequence). The trim removed 5 bases at V and 2 bases at J, leaving 5 bases unmatched. This CDR3 region has 17 residues. CDR3 sequence (DNA): TGTGCCAGCAGTCGCGGACTAGCGGGAGGGCCCACAGATACGCAGTATTTT. Its translation: CASSRGLAGGPTDTQYF.

CDR3 sequence (DNA): TGTGCCAGCAGCCCAGGGGCCAGCTCGTACTATGGCTACACCTTC. Translation gives CASSPGASSYYGYTF. The rearrangement uses TRBV7-2 and TRBJ1-2; tentatively, D is TRBD1 (6 bases). This CDR3 is 15 amino acids long. Germline V gene lookup returns CDR1 SGHTA and CDR2 FQGNSA. V was pared by 5 bases and J by 3 bases, with 16 bases between.

V gene TRBV12-3 or TRBV12-4 combines with J gene TRBJ2-4; D could derive from TRBD1 or TRBD2 (5 bases each). V gave up 6 bases and J gave up 7 bases, with 13 bases separating them. The length of the CDR3 is 13 residues. The CDR3 bases are TGTGCCAGCAGCCCGGGACCCTCTAACATTCAGTACTTC. This sequence encodes CASSPGPSNIQYF.

The genes are TRBV19 and TRBJ2-1; 8 positions agree with TRBD2. The germline CDR1 and CDR2 sequences are LNHDA and SQIVND (reference sequence). There are 16 residues in the CDR3. Germline trimming cut 5 bases from V and 5 bases from J; bases unmatched to any gene: 11. The CDR3 region is CASSLLAAEPNNEQFF. The CDR3 region has the DNA TGTGCCAGTAGTCTACTAGCGGCGGAACCTAACAATGAGCAGTTCTTC.

The chain's CDR3 is CASKGQGDNQPQHF. DNA of the CDR3: TGTGCCAGCAAAGGACAGGGGGACAATCAGCCCCAGCATTTT. V usage is TRBV28 and J usage is TRBJ1-5, with 10 bases that match TRBD1. The CDR3 length is 14 residues. Trimming removed 7 bases from V and 3 bases from J; junction bases left unmatched: 3. Looked up from germline, CDR1 is MDHEN and CDR2 is SYDVKM.

V and J are TRBV5-4 and TRBJ2-3; D perhaps matches TRBD2 (5 bases). CDR1 SGHNT and CDR2 YYREEE come from the germline V gene (reference sequence). The germline V and J ends were trimmed by 3 bases and 1 base, with 12 bases remaining between them. The CDR3 is 15 residues long. The DNA for the CDR3 is TGTGCCAGCAGCTCAACTAGGAGAGGCACAGATACGCAGTATTTT. It yields the protein CASSSTRRGTDTQYF.

The genes are TRBV6-5 and TRBJ1-6; D not resolved. This CDR3 has 14 residues. Trimming cost V 7 bases and J 0 bases, with 7 bases left between them. CDR1 MNHEY and CDR2 SVGAGI come from the germline V gene. The CDR3 sequence is CASKTGSYNSPLHF. The CDR3 coding sequence is TGTGCCAGCAAAACCGGCTCCTATAATTCACCCCTCCACTTT.

This chain links TRBV29-1 with TRBJ2-3; TRBD2 matches 7 bases. Germline V gives CDR1 SQVTM, CDR2 ANQGSEA. The CDR3 has 14 amino acids. V lost 4 bases to trimming and J lost 0 bases; unmatched junction nucleotides: 4. The CDR3 sequence: CSVGRGYSTDTQYF. As DNA, the CDR3 is TGCAGCGTTGGGCGGGGGTATAGCACAGATACGCAGTATTTT.

The CDR3 loop reads CAWSTGYEQYF. CDR3 bases: TGTGCCTGGAGCACGGGGTACGAGCAGTACTTC. The chain links TRBV30 to TRBJ2-7; TRBD2 is a possible D gene (5 bases). Germline assignment: CDR1 GTSNPN and CDR2 SVGIG (reference sequence). Trimming removed 3 bases from V and 4 bases from J, with 7 bases in between. This CDR3 is 11 amino acids long.

The J gene is TRBJ2-1, the V gene TRBV3-1 (or the pseudogene TRBV3-2); TRBD1 or TRBD2 may be the D gene (7 bases each). The CDR3 loop spans 14 amino acids. Germline lookup yields CDR1 LGHDT and CDR2 YNNKEL (reference sequence). Trimming took 1 base from V and 9 from J, leaving 13 bases between them. Here the CDR3 DNA reads TGTGCCAGCAGCCAAGGCAGGGGGGGTGGTGAGCAGTTCTTC. It specifies CASSQGRGGGEQFF.

The count of this clone is one. The chain recombines TRBV7-9 with TRBJ2-7; maybe TRBD1 (6 bases). Trimming removed 6 bases at V and 0 bases at J, with 15 bases between. The CDR3 consists of 15 residues. Germline loops: CDR1 SEHNR, CDR2 FQNEAQ (reference sequence). The CDR3 here is CASSFTGFLSYEQYF. As DNA, the CDR3 is TGTGCCAGCAGTTTTACAGGGTTCCTCTCCTACGAGCAGTACTTC.

The chain is built from TRBV30 and TRBJ1-3, with D uncertain. The ends were cut back, 0 bases at V and 4 bases at J, with 4 bases in the middle. This CDR3 is 12 amino acids long. Germline V lookup: CDR1 GTSNPN, CDR2 SVGIG (reference sequence). This CDR3 reads CAWSVQGNTIYF. In DNA, the CDR3 is TGTGCCTGGAGTGTACAAGGAAACACCATATATTTT.

The genes are TRBV27 and TRBJ1-2, with TRBD1 identical over 8 bases. V was pared by 5 bases and J by 8 bases, with 10 bases of the junction left unmatched. Looked up from germline, CDR1 is MNHEY and CDR2 is SMNVEV (reference sequence). The length of the CDR3 is 14 residues. This CDR3 is CASSPQTGARGYTF. The CDR3 region has the DNA TGTGCCAGCAGTCCCCAGACAGGGGCCCGGGGCTACACCTTC.